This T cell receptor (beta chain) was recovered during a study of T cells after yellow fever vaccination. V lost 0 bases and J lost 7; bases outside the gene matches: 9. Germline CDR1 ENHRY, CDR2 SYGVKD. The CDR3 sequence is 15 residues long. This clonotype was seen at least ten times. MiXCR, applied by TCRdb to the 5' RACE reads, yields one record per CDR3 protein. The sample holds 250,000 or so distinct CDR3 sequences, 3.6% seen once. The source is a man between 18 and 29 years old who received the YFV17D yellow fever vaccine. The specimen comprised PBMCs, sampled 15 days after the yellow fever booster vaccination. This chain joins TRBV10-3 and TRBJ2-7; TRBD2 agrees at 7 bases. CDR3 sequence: CAISESRTGGGEQYV. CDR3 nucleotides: TGTGCCATCAGTGAGTCTAGGACCGGCGGGGGAGAGCAGTACGTC.